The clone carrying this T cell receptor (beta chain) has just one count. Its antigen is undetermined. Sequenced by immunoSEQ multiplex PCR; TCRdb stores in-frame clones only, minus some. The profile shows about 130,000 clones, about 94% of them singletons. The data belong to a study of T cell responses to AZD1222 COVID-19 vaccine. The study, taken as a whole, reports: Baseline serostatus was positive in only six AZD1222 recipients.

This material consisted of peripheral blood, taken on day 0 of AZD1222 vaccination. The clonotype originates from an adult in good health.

CDR3 DNA sequence: TGTGCCAGCTCAAAGGACAGGGGGAAAAACATTCAGTACTTC. Its translation: CASSKDRGKNIQYF. The chain carries TRBV18 and TRBJ2-4; 10 nucleotides agree with TRBD1. V lost 5 bases to trimming and J lost 4 bases; unmatched junction nucleotides: 2. Per the germline V gene, CDR1 is KGHSH and CDR2 is LQKENI. The CDR3 consists of 14 residues.